This is a list of T cell receptor beta chains from one sample in a study of regulatory T cells in long-lasting Graves disease. TCRdb used MiXCR to reprocess the multiplex PCR reads, holding one entry per CDR3 protein. The table has hundreds of thousands of distinct CDR3 sequences, roughly 14% seen once; the top ten hold 8% to 10%. This sample was shared with a second study, whose subject was T cells in Graves' hyperthyroidism and ophthalmopathy.

Source: peripheral blood mononuclear cells (PBMCs), taken at new diagnosis, from a patient treated with antithyroid drugs. Receptor source: a man aged 25 to 40 with Graves disease. The conserved cysteine and the conserved F or W are not part of the CDR3 here.

CDR3 protein,J gene,V gene,CDR3 length
AVQPDRNYEQY,TRBJ2-7,TRBV24-1,11
ASSLQQTGETLH,TRBJ1-6,TRBV5-1,12
ASSGTTNEQF,TRBJ2-1,TRBV5-1,10
ASSLGVAGAQTQY,TRBJ2-5,TRBV11-2,13
ASSLFGTGQETQY,TRBJ2-5,TRBV27,13
ASSLERVRANVLT,TRBJ2-6,TRBV11-2,13
ASSFRGENEQY,TRBJ2-7,TRBV5-1,11
ASSTLGGVEEQF,TRBJ2-1,TRBV2,12
PSSQTGGQPQH,TRBJ1-5,TRBV14,11
ATPGKTWNTEAF,TRBJ1-1,TRBV10-2,12
ACGQRNQETQY,TRBJ2-5,TRBV30,11
SATPNTEAF,TRBJ1-1,TRBV20-1,9
ASSRMLAGGNIQY,TRBJ2-4,TRBV5-1,13
SVEFQNNQPQH,TRBJ1-5,TRBV29-1,11
ASSQSVETLETQY,TRBJ2-5,TRBV27,13